This T cell receptor (beta chain) was captured by sequencing in a study of OX40 agonist ivuxolimab in advanced cancers. Across the whole study: It was permissible to have had prior anti-PD-1, anti-PD-L1 or anti-CTLA-4 therapy, and around 43% had some.

Repertoires were generated with immunoSEQ multiplex PCR, while TCRdb's copy carries only in-frame clones and drops some. The sample lists around 70,000 clones; 80% to 90% were seen once. From germline, CDR1 is SGHTA and CDR2 FQGNSA. The CDR3 loop spans 15 amino acids. The V and J ends lost 5 bases and 5 bases respectively, with 15 bases between them. This chain connects TRBV7-2 to TRBJ2-2; D is uncertain. This receptor was identified in an adult with an advanced solid tumor such as melanoma, head and neck, liver or kidney cancer. Sequencing used CD4+ or CD8+ T cells sorted from blood, obtained in a trial of the OX40 agonist ivuxolimab. DNA of the CDR3: TGTGCCAGCAGCCCTCAATCCCTAGGGACCGGGGAGCTGTTTTTT. It is translated as CASSPQSLGTGELFF.